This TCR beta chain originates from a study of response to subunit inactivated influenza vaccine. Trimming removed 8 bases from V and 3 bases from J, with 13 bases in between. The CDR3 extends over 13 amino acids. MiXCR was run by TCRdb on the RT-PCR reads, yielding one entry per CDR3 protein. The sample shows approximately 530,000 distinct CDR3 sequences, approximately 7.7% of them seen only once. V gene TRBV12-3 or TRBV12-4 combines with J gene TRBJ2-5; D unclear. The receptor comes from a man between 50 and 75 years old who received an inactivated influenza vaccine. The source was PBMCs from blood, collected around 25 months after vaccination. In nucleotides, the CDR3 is TGTGCCAGCCGTGCCAACCTGGAAGAGACCCAGTACTTC. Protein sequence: CASRANLEETQYF.